This is a list of T cell receptor beta chains from one sample in a study of Ad26.COV2.S vaccination and SARS-CoV-2 variants. Clones were read by immunoSEQ multiplex PCR, and TCRdb kept only the in-frame ones, dropping some. The table lists some 270,000 clones, 87% of them singletons. This specimen consisted of peripheral blood, obtained in a trial of Ad26.COV2.S vaccine versus placebo. The receptors shown here come from a person between 18 and 60 years old who received the Ad26.COV2.S COVID-19 vaccine or a placebo. The CDR3 runs from the conserved cysteine through the conserved F or W. A D gene is named only where the DNA matches it firmly. Clone size is shown for a subset of rows, as once, few, many or a class of expanded clone.

size	V	length	D	J	CDR3	DNA
.	TRBV19	13	.	TRBJ1-1	CASSMKMNTEAFF	TGTGCCAGTAGTATGAAGATGAACACTGAAGCTTTCTTT
once	TRBV4-1	18	TRBD1	TRBJ2-1	CASSSRVIGTGGYNEQFF	TGCGCCAGCAGCTCAAGAGTAATCGGGACAGGGGGATACAATGAGCAGTTCTTC
.	TRBV7-3	16	.	TRBJ2-1	CASSRTAGTLYNEQFF	TGTGCCAGCAGCCGAACCGCGGGTACCCTCTACAATGAGCAGTTCTTC
few	TRBV4-1	19	TRBD2	TRBJ2-2	CASSQVASGGAWRAGELFF	TGCGCCAGCAGCCAAGTCGCTAGCGGGGGGGCTTGGCGGGCCGGGGAGCTGTTTTTT
.	TRBV30	13	TRBD1	TRBJ1-2	CAWSLTGGAGYTF	TGTGCCTGGAGTCTTACAGGGGGGGCTGGCTACACCTTC
.	TRBV6-5	16	.	TRBJ1-5	CASSYKVVDSNQPQHF	TGTGCCAGCAGTTATAAGGTCGTGGATAGCAATCAGCCCCAGCATTTT
few	TRBV6-5	14	.	TRBJ1-6	CASSRTVNNSPLHF	TGTGCCAGCAGTCGGACAGTAAATAATTCACCCCTCCACTTT
.	TRBV7-8	16	TRBD1	TRBJ1-5	CASSLEGTGFGQPQHF	TGTGCCAGCAGCTTAGAAGGGACAGGGTTCGGTCAGCCCCAGCATTTT
.	TRBV10-3	17	TRBD1	TRBJ2-3	CAISESQGQGRADTQYF	TGTGCCATCAGTGAGTCCCAGGGACAGGGCCGGGCAGATACGCAGTATTTT
.	TRBV5-5	13	.	TRBJ1-1	CASSLDRARGAFF	TGTGCCAGCAGCTTGGATCGGGCCCGGGGGGCTTTCTTT
few	TRBV4-3	21	TRBD2	TRBJ2-6	CASSQDAPLAGVYSGANVLTF	TGCGCCAGCAGCCAAGATGCCCCTCTGGCGGGGGTGTACTCTGGGGCCAACGTCCTGACTTTC
few	TRBV4-1	15	.	TRBJ2-2	CASRALYRGTGELFF	TGCGCCAGCAGAGCCCTCTACCGGGGCACCGGGGAGCTGTTTTTT
.	TRBV3-1/TRBV3-2	18	.	TRBJ1-3	CASSQDLAGGVSGNTIYF	TGTGCCAGCAGCCAAGACTTGGCAGGAGGGGTCTCTGGAAACACCATATATTTT
.	TRBV4-3	16	TRBD2	TRBJ2-3	CASSQTSGGAADTQYF	TGCGCCAGCAGCCAAACTAGCGGGGGGGCCGCAGATACGCAGTATTTT
.	TRBV10-3	16	TRBD2	TRBJ2-3	CAIRGTSGRSADTQYF	TGTGCCATCAGAGGGACTAGCGGGAGGAGTGCAGATACGCAGTATTTT
.	TRBV15	15	TRBD1	TRBJ2-5	CATSHQGALRETQYF	TGTGCCACCAGCCACCAGGGGGCGCTGAGAGAGACCCAGTACTTC
.	TRBV6-1	15	.	TRBJ2-3	CASSDRAKGRDTQYF	TGTGCCAGCAGTGATCGGGCCAAGGGGAGAGATACGCAGTATTTT
.	TRBV6-4	17	TRBD2	TRBJ2-2	CASSVGLAGVLTGELFF	TGTGCCAGCAGTGTCGGGCTAGCGGGAGTGTTAACCGGGGAGCTGTTTTTT
.	TRBV5-1	17	TRBD1	TRBJ1-2	CASRIGYRDRDNYGYTF	TGCGCCAGCAGAATTGGGTATCGTGACAGGGATAACTATGGCTACACCTTC
.	TRBV27	14	.	TRBJ1-2	CASSLSGGAGGYTF	TGTGCCAGCAGTTTATCGGGGGGGGCTGGGGGCTACACCTTC
.	TRBV6-2/TRBV6-3	14	.	TRBJ1-4	CASSLDRGGEKLFF	TGTGCCAGCAGCCTGGACAGAGGGGGTGAAAAACTGTTTTTT
.	TRBV19	14	.	TRBJ2-2	CASSKGRNTGELFF	TGTGCCAGTAGTAAAGGCAGGAACACCGGGGAGCTGTTTTTT
.	TRBV5-4	13	.	TRBJ1-4	CASSSTTNEKLFF	TGTGCCAGCAGCAGTACAACTAATGAAAAACTGTTTTTT
.	TRBV5-6	15	TRBD1	TRBJ2-3	CASSLTGEYTDTQYF	TGTGCCAGCAGCTTGACAGGGGAGTACACAGATACGCAGTATTTT
few	TRBV19	13	.	TRBJ2-2	CASSPGLLRELFF	TGTGCCAGTAGTCCAGGTCTACTTAGGGAGCTGTTTTTT
.	TRBV7-3	15	.	TRBJ2-1	CASSPQGSSYNEQFF	TGTGCCAGCAGCCCACAGGGAAGCTCCTACAATGAGCAGTTCTTC
.	TRBV4-3	16	.	TRBJ2-1	CASSQYHGSSYNEQFF	TGCGCCAGCAGCCAGTACCACGGGAGCTCCTACAATGAGCAGTTCTTC
.	TRBV9	14	.	TRBJ2-2	CASSTPANTGELFF	TGTGCCAGCAGCACCCCCGCGAACACCGGGGAGCTGTTTTTT
.	TRBV7-2	18	TRBD1	TRBJ1-5	CASSLARDWDRGNQPQHF	TGTGCCAGCAGCTTAGCAAGGGATTGGGACAGGGGGAATCAGCCCCAGCATTTT
.	TRBV5-1	16	.	TRBJ2-2	CASSLSTGSNTGELFF	TGCGCCAGCAGCTTGTCTACAGGGAGTAACACCGGGGAGCTGTTTTTT
few	TRBV2	13	.	TRBJ2-1	CASSVNSYNEQFF	TGTGCCAGCAGTGTAAACAGTTACAATGAGCAGTTCTTC
.	TRBV7-2	18	TRBD1	TRBJ1-2	CASSLVSGRGSRNYGYTF	TGTGCCAGCAGCTTAGTAAGCGGCAGGGGGTCGCGAAACTATGGCTACACCTTC
.	TRBV6-1	18	TRBD2	TRBJ2-3	CASSVRLAGWVKTDTQYF	TGTGCCAGCAGTGTCCGACTAGCGGGTTGGGTCAAAACAGATACGCAGTATTTT